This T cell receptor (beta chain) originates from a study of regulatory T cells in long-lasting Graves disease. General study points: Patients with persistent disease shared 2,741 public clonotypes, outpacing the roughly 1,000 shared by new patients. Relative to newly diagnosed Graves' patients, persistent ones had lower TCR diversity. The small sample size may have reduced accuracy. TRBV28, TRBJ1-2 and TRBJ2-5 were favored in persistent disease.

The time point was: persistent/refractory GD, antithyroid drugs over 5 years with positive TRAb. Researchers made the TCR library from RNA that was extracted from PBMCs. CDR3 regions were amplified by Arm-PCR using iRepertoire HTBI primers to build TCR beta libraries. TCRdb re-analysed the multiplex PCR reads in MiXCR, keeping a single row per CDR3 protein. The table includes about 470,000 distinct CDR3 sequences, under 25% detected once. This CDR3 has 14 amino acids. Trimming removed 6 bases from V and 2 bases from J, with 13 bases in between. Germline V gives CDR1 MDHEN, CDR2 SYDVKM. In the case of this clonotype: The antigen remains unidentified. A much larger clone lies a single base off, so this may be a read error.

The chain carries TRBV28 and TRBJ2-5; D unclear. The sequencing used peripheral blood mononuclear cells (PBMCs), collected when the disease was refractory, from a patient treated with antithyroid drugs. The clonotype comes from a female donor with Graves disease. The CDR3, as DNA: TGTGCCAGCAGCATTATGGCCTCTCAAGAGACCCAGTACTTC. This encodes CASSIMASQETQYF.